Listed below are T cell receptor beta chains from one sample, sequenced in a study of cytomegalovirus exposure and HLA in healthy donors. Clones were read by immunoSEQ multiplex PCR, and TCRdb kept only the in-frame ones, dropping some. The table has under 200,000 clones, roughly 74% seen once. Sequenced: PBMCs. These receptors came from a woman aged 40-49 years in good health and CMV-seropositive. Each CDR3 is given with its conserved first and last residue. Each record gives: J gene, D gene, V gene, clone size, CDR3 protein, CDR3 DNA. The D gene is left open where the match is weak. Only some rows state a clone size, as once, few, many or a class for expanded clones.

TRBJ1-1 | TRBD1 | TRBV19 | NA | CASSIGRRGQQAFF | TGTGCCAGTAGTATAGGCCGGAGGGGACAGCAAGCTTTCTTT
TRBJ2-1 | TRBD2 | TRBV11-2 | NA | CASSLVPSGTYNEQFF | TGTGCCAGCAGCTTAGTCCCTAGCGGGACATACAATGAGCAGTTCTTC
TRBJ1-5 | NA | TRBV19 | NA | CASSIGGRSQPQHF | TGTGCCAGTAGTATAGGGGGCCGCAGCCAGCCCCAGCATTTT
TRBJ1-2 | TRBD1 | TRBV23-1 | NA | CASSHPICTGGHYGYTF | TGCGCCAGCAGTCACCCGATATGCACAGGGGGGCACTATGGCTACACCTTC
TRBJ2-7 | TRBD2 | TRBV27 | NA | CASSSWTSGTKYF | TGTGCCAGCAGTTCTTGGACTAGCGGCACTAAGTACTTC
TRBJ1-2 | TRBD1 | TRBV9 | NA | CASSVAGRGPGYTF | TGTGCCAGCAGCGTAGCTGGTAGGGGGCCCGGCTACACCTTC
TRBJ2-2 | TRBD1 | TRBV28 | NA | CASSKDRVPGELFF | TGTGCCAGCAGTAAGGACAGGGTCCCCGGGGAGCTGTTTTTT
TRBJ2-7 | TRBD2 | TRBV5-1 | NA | CASSLNSGSSYEQYF | TGCGCCAGCAGCCTAAATAGCGGGAGCTCTTACGAGCAGTACTTC
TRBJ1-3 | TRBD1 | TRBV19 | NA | CASLGQGFTSGNTIYF | TGTGCCAGCTTGGGACAGGGGTTCACCTCTGGAAACACCATATATTTT
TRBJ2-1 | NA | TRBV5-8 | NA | CASSWGVSYNEQFF | TGTGCCAGCAGCTGGGGGGTCTCCTACAATGAGCAGTTCTTC
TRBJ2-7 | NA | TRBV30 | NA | CAWSVLITGEQYF | TGTGCCTGGAGTGTACTAATAACCGGCGAGCAGTACTTC
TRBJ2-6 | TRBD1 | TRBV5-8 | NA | CASSTGTGAGANVLTF | TGTGCCAGCAGCACCGGGACAGGGGCCGGGGCCAACGTCCTGACTTTC
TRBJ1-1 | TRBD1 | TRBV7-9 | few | CASRPDRGSTEAFF | TGTGCCAGCAGACCAGACAGGGGCTCCACTGAAGCTTTCTTT
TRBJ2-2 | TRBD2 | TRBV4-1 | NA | CASSLFFGGRGTGELFF | TGCGCCAGCAGCCTCTTCTTCGGGGGGAGGGGCACCGGGGAGCTGTTTTTT
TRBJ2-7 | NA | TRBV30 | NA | CAWSSTAHEQYF | TGTGCCTGGAGCTCGACTGCCCACGAGCAGTACTTC
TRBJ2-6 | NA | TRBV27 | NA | CASSSGHFSGANVLTF | TGTGCCAGCAGTTCGGGACACTTCTCTGGGGCCAACGTCCTGACTTTC
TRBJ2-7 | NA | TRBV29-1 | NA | CSVVSGTSYEQYF | TGCAGCGTTGTATCCGGGACTTCCTACGAGCAGTACTTC